This T cell receptor beta chain is drawn from a study of cytotoxic CD8 clonotypes in ibrutinib-treated CLL. Study-level results: There were few public clonotypes, and on treatment they contracted or stayed stable.

Sequencing sought depths of 1 in 200,000 to 1 in 1 million T cells. The protocol was immunoSEQ multiplex PCR, while the TCRdb copy is restricted to in-frame clones and leaves out a portion. The profile shows approximately 150,000 clones, more than 70% of them singletons. On this clone itself: Its matching antigen is unknown.

Germline V gives CDR1 SGHTA, CDR2 FQGNSA. The V end was cut by 1 base, the J end by 0 bases, with 10 bases between. This CDR3 region has 17 residues. This clonotype originated in a human donor with chronic lymphocytic leukemia. The chain uses TRBV7-2 and TRBJ2-6; D uncertain. The source material was PBMCs, sampled at disease progression, from a patient treated with ibrutinib. CDR3 loop: CASSLGVPISGANVLTF. The CDR3 DNA is TGTGCCAGCAGCTTAGGGGTCCCTATCTCTGGGGCCAACGTCCTGACTTTC.